The subject of this entry is one TCR beta chain. Antigen specificity is unknown. The CDR3 is 16 residues long. The V and J ends lost 2 bases and 4 bases, in that order; junction bases with no gene match: 8. Germline CDR1 reads SGHVS; CDR2 reads FQNEAQ. Assay used: immunoSEQ multiplex PCR; TCRdb lists only in-frame clones, some missing. The profile shows 55,000 to 80,000 clones, roughly 91% of them singletons. All patients relapsed after autologous stem cell transplantation, and brentuximab vedotin exposure varied. The sample belongs to a study of PD-1 blockade in classical Hodgkin lymphoma. The study, taken as a whole, reports: Patients with an early start, nivolumab under 1 year after ASCT, were excluded.

The sample here was peripheral blood mononuclear cells (PBMCs), taken at baseline. The chain recombines TRBV7-8 with TRBJ2-7; 10 bases line up with TRBD1. The TCR originated in a human donor with classical Hodgkin lymphoma. CDR3 protein: CASSLLLDRGRYEQYF. The CDR3 DNA is TGTGCCAGCAGCTTACTCTTGGACAGGGGGAGGTACGAGCAGTACTTC.